These 32 T cell receptor beta chains were sequenced from one sample in a study of shared clonotypes between healthy human individuals. Clones were read by immunoSEQ multiplex PCR, and TCRdb kept only the in-frame ones, dropping some. The sample lists more than 2 million clones; approximately 95% were seen once. As defined, naive CD8 cells were CD45RO-negative and positively selected for CCR7, with terminally differentiated effector memory CD45RA+ cells excluded. Sequencing was done on a sample of naive CD8+ T cells sorted from blood. The receptors were sampled from a man between 18 and 29 years old in good health.

V usage is TRBV10-3 and J usage is TRBJ1-4; 9 nucleotides line up with TRBD1. Germline V gives CDR1 ENHRY, CDR2 SYGVKD. The CDR3 length is 15 residues. V dropped 2 bases and J dropped 5; count of bases not matched to a gene: 3. CDR3 sequence: CAISEPGQGNEKLFF. The CDR3 DNA follows: TGTGCCATCAGTGAGCCGGGACAGGGAAATGAAAAACTGTTTTTT.

This sequence joins TRBV7-9 and TRBJ2-2, with 14 bases matching TRBD2. The CDR3 loop spans 18 amino acids. Germline-derived CDR1 and CDR2 are SEHNR and FQNEAQ (reference sequence). Trimming cost V 1 base and J 4 bases; bases outside gene matches: 5. DNA for the CDR3: TGTGCCAGCAGCTTAGACGGGACTAGCGGGAGTTCCACCGGGGAGCTGTTTTTT. It is translated as CASSLDGTSGSSTGELFF.

This chain uses TRBV27 with TRBJ2-2; 11 bases are a match to TRBD2. V trimming: 7 bases; J trimming: 6 bases; junction bases outside the gene matches: 4. Germline V gene sequence: CDR1 MNHEY, CDR2 SMNVEV (reference sequence). The CDR3 has 14 residues. CDR3 nucleotide sequence: TGTGCCAGCACCTTAGCGGGAGGGGCCGGGGAGCTGTTTTTT. Translation: CASTLAGGAGELFF.

A note on this clone: The same CDR3 is also encoded by other DNA sequences in this sample. V gene TRBV6-1 combines with J gene TRBJ1-6; D unresolved. Germline-derived CDR1 and CDR2 are MNHNS and SASEGT. This CDR3 contains 13 residues. V lost 3 bases to trimming and J lost 7 bases, with 7 bases between them. This chain's CDR3 is CASSDLANSPLHF. The CDR3 bases are TGTGCCAGCAGTGATTTGGCGAATTCACCCCTCCACTTT.

The chain carries TRBV19 and TRBJ2-7; D not certain. Germline CDR1 reads LNHDA; CDR2 reads SQIVND (reference sequence). Trimming took 6 bases from V and 3 from J, leaving 6 bases between them. This CDR3 spans 11 amino acids. CDR3 bases: TGTGCCAGTAGGACCGACTACGAGCAGTACTTC. Its translation: CASRTDYEQYF.

V is TRBV6-5 and J is TRBJ2-1, with 8 bases lining up with TRBD2. The CDR3 covers 16 residues. Looked up from germline, CDR1 is MNHEY and CDR2 is SVGAGI. J was trimmed by 5 bases and V by 0 bases; bases with no gene match: 6. CDR3 region: CASSYSWTSYDNEQFF. DNA of the CDR3: TGTGCCAGCAGTTACTCCTGGACTAGCTACGACAATGAGCAGTTCTTC.

The gene calls are TRBV19 and TRBJ2-7; D is possibly TRBD1 or TRBD2 (5 bases each). The germline V and J ends were trimmed by 10 bases and 7 bases, with 23 bases remaining between them. The V gene's germline CDR1 is LNHDA and CDR2 SQIVND (reference sequence). This CDR3 is built from 14 residues. The CDR3 region is CATSSDGDGWEQYF. CDR3 DNA: TGTGCCACCAGTAGTGACGGGGACGGTTGGGAGCAGTACTTC.

V usage is TRBV27 and J usage is TRBJ2-7; no clear D. CDR3 length: 15 residues. The V gene lost 2 bases and the J gene lost 3 bases, with 14 bases spanning the gap. Germline V gene data show CDR1 as MNHEY and CDR2 as SMNVEV (reference sequence). CDR3 sequence (DNA): TGTGCCAGCAGTTTAAGTCTTTCGGATTTCTACGAGCAGTACTTC. Amino acids: CASSLSLSDFYEQYF.

V is TRBV29-1 and J is TRBJ2-2; D gene ambiguous. Germline assignment: CDR1 SQVTM and CDR2 ANQGSEA. Trimming left V 4 bases short and J 6 bases short, with 9 bases between. This CDR3 region has 12 residues. The CDR3 spells CSVGGEAGELFF. DNA for the CDR3: TGCAGCGTTGGAGGAGAGGCCGGGGAGCTGTTTTTT.

V usage is TRBV4-3 and J usage is TRBJ1-4, with D hard to call. The V and J ends lost 3 bases and 2 bases respectively, with 10 bases between them. CDR3 length equals 15 residues. Germline CDR1 and CDR2: LGHNA and YSLEER. The CDR3 is CASSHEGFTNEKLFF. Here the CDR3 DNA reads TGCGCCAGCAGCCACGAAGGGTTCACTAATGAAAAACTGTTTTTT.

A remark on this clone: The same CDR3 also results from other DNA sequences found in this sample. The chain employs TRBV13 and TRBJ2-5; D assignment may be TRBD1 or TRBD2 (6 bases each). This CDR3 has 14 amino acids. Per the germline V gene, CDR1 is PRHDT and CDR2 is FYEKMQ (reference sequence). V lost 1 base and J lost 5, with 11 bases in between. The CDR3 is CASSLEGGGETQYF. In DNA, the CDR3 is TGTGCCAGCAGCTTAGAGGGGGGCGGCGAGACCCAGTACTTC.

J is TRBJ2-7 and V is TRBV27; D is possibly TRBD1 (8 bases). Trimming took off 9 bases at V and 5 bases at J, with 14 bases between the two ends. The germline V gene encodes CDR1 MNHEY and CDR2 SMNVEV (reference sequence). This CDR3 is built from 12 residues. CDR3 in DNA: TGTGCCAGTACAGGGGGGGTCGACGAGCAGTACTTC. This encodes CASTGGVDEQYF.

This clone was detected only once. The genes are TRBV4-3 and TRBJ1-5; 8 bases agree with TRBD1. CDR3 length equals 14 residues. Looked up from germline, CDR1 is LGHNA and CDR2 is YSLEER. The trim removed 2 bases at V and 4 bases at J, leaving 1 base unmatched. The CDR3 here is CASSQWTGNQPQHF. CDR3 coding DNA: TGCGCCAGCAGCCAATGGACAGGGAATCAGCCCCAGCATTTT.

The chain joins TRBV11-2 to TRBJ1-2; D is undetermined. The germline CDR1 and CDR2 sequences are SGHAT and FQNNGV. The CDR3 has 12 amino acids. The ends were cut back, 1 base at V and 4 bases at J, with 4 bases in the middle. The chain's CDR3 is CASSLGFYGYTF. The CDR3, as DNA: TGTGCCAGCAGCTTAGGGTTCTATGGCTACACCTTC.

The gene calls are TRBV13 and TRBJ2-3; D is possibly TRBD1 (6 bases). This CDR3 has 15 residues. Germline lookup yields CDR1 PRHDT and CDR2 FYEKMQ (reference sequence). The V gene lost 4 bases and the J gene lost 4 bases, with 15 bases spanning the gap. The CDR3 spells CASSSWDQGPDTQYF. CDR3 bases: TGTGCCAGCAGCTCCTGGGACCAGGGGCCAGATACGCAGTATTTT.

Worth noting for this clone: Distinct nucleotide sequences in the sample also encode this CDR3. The V gene is TRBV10-2, the J gene TRBJ2-3; no firm D call. The CDR3 sequence is 13 residues long. V dropped 9 bases and J dropped 0 bases, with 10 bases sitting between them. Germline assignment: CDR1 WSHSY and CDR2 SAAADI. CDR3 loop: CASSDGSTDTQYF. CDR3 nucleotides: TGCGCCAGTTCGGACGGAAGCACAGATACGCAGTATTTT.

This clone was found once. V usage is TRBV7-9 and J usage is TRBJ1-1; 7 bases align to TRBD1. V lost 10 bases to trimming and J lost 3 bases; unmatched junction nucleotides: 11. Germline V gene data show CDR1 as SEHNR and CDR2 as FQNEAQ (reference sequence). This CDR3 has 14 residues. The CDR3 DNA reads as TGTGCCACCTCCGACAGGGAAAAGGACACTGAAGCTTTCTTT. It yields the protein CATSDREKDTEAFF.

The chain joins TRBV18 to TRBJ1-2; no firm D call. Germline lookup yields CDR1 KGHSH and CDR2 LQKENI. Trimming removed 4 bases from V and 6 bases from J, with 12 bases in between. The CDR3 length is 13 residues. CDR3 in amino acids: CASSLGSRDGYTF. The CDR3, as DNA: TGTGCCAGCTCACTAGGCTCACGGGATGGCTACACCTTC.

This clone has a single count. The chain carries TRBV19 and TRBJ2-3; 8 bases are shared with TRBD2. Per the germline V gene, CDR1 is LNHDA and CDR2 is SQIVND (reference sequence). Losses at the gene ends were 5 bases for V and 4 bases for J; bases not matched to a gene: 14. The CDR3 totals 17 residues. The CDR3 here is CASSLPPGSGVPDTQYF. As DNA, the CDR3 is TGTGCCAGTAGTCTTCCCCCGGGTAGCGGGGTCCCAGATACGCAGTATTTT.

This clone was seen a single time. This chain's CDR3 is CASSDRDLETQYF. CDR3 DNA sequence: TGTGCCAGCAGCGATAGGGACCTAGAGACCCAGTACTTC. The rearrangement joins TRBV9 to TRBJ2-5; D possibly uses TRBD1 or TRBD2 (5 bases each). The germline gives CDR1 SGDLS, CDR2 YYNGEE. The CDR3 runs to 13 residues. V dropped 3 bases and J dropped 4 bases, with 10 bases sitting between them.

The V gene is TRBV19, the J gene TRBJ2-3; no firm D call. V gave up 1 base and J gave up 0 bases, with 8 bases separating them. Germline CDR1 and CDR2: LNHDA and SQIVND (reference sequence). This CDR3 is built from 15 residues. The CDR3 loop is CASSIVYTSTDTQYF. CDR3 bases: TGTGCCAGTAGTATAGTATATACTAGCACAGATACGCAGTATTTT.

The chain combines TRBV27 with TRBJ2-5; possible D gene TRBD1, 5 bases. V lost 4 bases to trimming and J lost 4 bases, with 16 bases between them. Germline V gene sequence: CDR1 MNHEY, CDR2 SMNVEV (reference sequence). The CDR3 loop spans 15 amino acids. This chain's CDR3 is CASSSFRVLGETQYF. DNA for the CDR3: TGTGCCAGCAGTTCCTTCAGGGTACTGGGAGAGACCCAGTACTTC.

The V and J genes are TRBV25-1 and TRBJ2-5, with 8 positions matching TRBD2. The V segment lost 1 base and the J segment 4 bases; nucleotides outside the gene matches: 11. This CDR3 has 17 amino acids. Germline V gene lookup returns CDR1 MGHDK and CDR2 SYGVNS. As DNA, the CDR3 is TGTGCCAGCAGTGAATGGGCGGCGGGGGGCCGGGTAGAGACCCAGTACTTC. The encoded protein is CASSEWAAGGRVETQYF.

The chain couples TRBV13 to TRBJ1-1; D is unclear. CDR1 and CDR2 from the germline V gene are PRHDT and FYEKMQ (reference sequence). This CDR3 comprises 13 residues. V was pared by 2 bases and J by 2 bases, with 6 bases between. The CDR3 nucleotides are TGTGCCAGCAGCTTATCTGCTAACACTGAAGCTTTCTTT. This codes for CASSLSANTEAFF.

This clone was counted a few times. This sequence joins TRBV2 and TRBJ1-2; TRBD1 aligns across 10 bases. V was pared by 4 bases and J by 8 bases, with 7 bases of the junction left unmatched. The CDR3 spans 14 residues. Germline assignment: CDR1 SNHLY and CDR2 FYNNEI. DNA for the CDR3: TGTGCCAGCAGTGGTCCCGGGACAGGGGACGGCTACACCTTC. Translating gives CASSGPGTGDGYTF.

Comment on this clone: Other DNA sequences in the sample encode the same CDR3. V is TRBV5-1 and J is TRBJ2-1; 8 bases match TRBD1. This CDR3 spans 14 amino acids. Germline V lookup: CDR1 SGHRS, CDR2 YFSETQ. V gave up 2 bases and J gave up 5 bases; unmatched junction bases: 3. In nucleotides, the CDR3 is TGCGCCAGCAGCTTAACAGGGGGGAACAATGAGCAGTTCTTC. This encodes CASSLTGGNNEQFF.

V usage is TRBV9 and J usage is TRBJ2-1; no reliable D call. Germline CDR1 reads SGDLS; CDR2 reads YYNGEE. Deletions cut 6 bases from V and 6 bases from J, with 10 bases between. This CDR3 region has 12 residues. The CDR3 loop reads CASTGTFNEQFF. The DNA of the CDR3 is TGTGCCAGCACCGGTACGTTCAATGAGCAGTTCTTC.

The chain combines TRBV2 with TRBJ2-5; 9 positions agree with TRBD1. The closer fit of TRBJ2-7 to the DNA end suggests the J call may be wrong. CDR1 is SNHLY and CDR2 is FYNNEI in the germline V gene. This CDR3 has 15 residues. CDR3 sequence (DNA): TGTGCCAGCAGTGAAGCGTGGACAGGGGCCTACGAGCAGTACTTC. This encodes CASSEAWTGAYEQYF.

The J gene is TRBJ1-1, the V gene TRBV5-1, with 10 bases identical to TRBD1. V shed 4 bases, J shed 1 base, and the junction held 4 bases outside the gene matches. Germline-derived CDR1 and CDR2 are SGHRS and YFSETQ. The CDR3 loop spans 15 amino acids. CDR3 nucleotide sequence: TGCGCCAGCAGCAACTGGACAGGGGGGAACACTGAAGCTTTCTTT. Translating it yields CASSNWTGGNTEAFF.

The chain links TRBV9 to TRBJ2-7, with D perhaps TRBD1 (6 bases). V was shortened by 0 bases and J by 4 bases, with 14 bases between the two germline ends. Germline CDR1 and CDR2: SGDLS and YYNGEE. This CDR3 has 15 residues. The CDR3 bases are TGTGCCAGCAGCGTAGGTCTAGCCCAGGGGTACGAGCAGTACTTC. It encodes CASSVGLAQGYEQYF.

V gene TRBV6-5 combines with J gene TRBJ2-7; possible D gene TRBD1, 5 bases. This CDR3 spans 14 amino acids. Germline-derived CDR1 and CDR2 are MNHEY and SVGAGI. Trimming left V 3 bases short and J 1 base short, with 10 bases between. The chain's CDR3 is CASSYGAMSYEQYF. CDR3 sequence (DNA): TGTGCCAGCAGTTATGGGGCGATGTCCTACGAGCAGTACTTC.

V and J are TRBV9 and TRBJ2-5, with 7 bases identical to TRBD2. Per germline, CDR1 SGDLS and CDR2 YYNGEE. The CDR3 runs 16 residues. V lost 0 bases and J lost 4; bases outside the gene matches: 9. CDR3 residues: CASSVGPTGGIETQYF. CDR3 coding DNA: TGTGCCAGCAGCGTAGGTCCCACGGGAGGAATAGAGACCCAGTACTTC.